This T cell receptor (beta chain) emerged from a study of blood T cell repertoires in COVID-19. Looking at the study overall: Material from acute and convalescent COVID-19 was sourced from the United States, Italy and Spain. T cells, B-cell-depleted T cells, or PBMCs provided the cDNA or gDNA that served as material.

The CDR3 length is 12 residues. Trimming cost V 4 bases and J 6 bases, with 11 bases left between them. Germline V gene lookup returns CDR1 GTSNPN and CDR2 SVGIG (reference sequence). Original analysis: Estimates of nucleated cell counts were drawn from the amplification of reference gene primers. Assay used: immunoSEQ multiplex PCR; TCRdb lists only in-frame clones, some missing. V and J calls and clone size are given by that table; D and trimming were obtained from the DNA. The table shows about 36,000 clones, with over 65% occurring only once. Sequenced material: peripheral blood. This clonotype originated in a man aged 55 to 69 with active COVID-19. J is TRBJ2-3 and V is TRBV30; D remains unclear. CDR3 sequence: CAWKYIADTQYF. CDR3 nucleotide sequence: TGTGCCTGGAAGTACATTGCCGATACGCAGTATTTT.